These 14 T cell receptor beta chains were sequenced from one sample in a study of blood T cell repertoires in COVID-19. Sequenced by immunoSEQ multiplex PCR; TCRdb stores in-frame clones only, minus some. The sample consists of around 100,000 clones, roughly 82% of them appearing once. The sample comprised peripheral blood. The receptors originated from a human donor in a cohort sampled during active COVID-19.

The rearrangement joins TRBV7-9 to TRBJ1-5; D possibly corresponds to TRBD1 (5 bases). The CDR3 is made up of 15 amino acids. The V end was cut by 5 bases, the J end by 5 bases, with 16 bases between. CDR1 is SEHNR, CDR2 FQNEAQ, per germline (reference sequence). The CDR3 DNA reads as TGTGCCAGCAGCAAGTTGGGGCAGGGCTATCAGCCCCAGCATTTT. It yields the protein CASSKLGQGYQPQHF.

As for this clone: One end of the junction is discordant with germline, which a read error may explain. The V and J genes are TRBV7-9 and TRBJ2-1, with 11 bases aligning to TRBD2. The CDR3 is 14 amino acids. Germline lookup yields CDR1 SEHNR and CDR2 FQNEAQ (reference sequence). CDR3 bases: TGTGCCAGCTGCTTAGCGGGGGGGCCGGAGGAGCAGTTCTTC. It specifies CASCLAGGPEEQFF.

The J gene is TRBJ1-2, the V gene TRBV7-2; D might be TRBD1 (6 bases). Deletions cut 0 bases from V and 6 bases from J, with 8 bases between. Per germline, CDR1 SGHTA and CDR2 FQGNSA. CDR3 length: 13 amino acids. The CDR3 spells CASSLAEGDGYTF. The CDR3 bases are TGTGCCAGCAGCTTAGCAGAGGGGGATGGCTACACCTTC.

This chain connects TRBV14 to TRBJ1-2; D remains unclear. CDR3 length: 12 amino acids. Trimming removed 4 bases from V and 4 bases from J, with 7 bases in between. Per germline, CDR1 SGHDN and CDR2 FVKESK. CDR3 coding DNA: TGTGCCAGCAGCCCCGGGATCTATGGCTACACCTTC. This translates into CASSPGIYGYTF.

V and J are TRBV19 and TRBJ1-5; D might be TRBD1 (5 bases). The CDR3 runs 13 residues. The V end lost 3 bases, the J end lost 5 bases, and 8 bases lay between the germline ends. CDR1 is LNHDA and CDR2 is SQIVND in the germline V gene (reference sequence). The CDR3 region is CASSIRVDQPQHF. The CDR3 DNA is TGTGCCAGTAGTATCAGGGTTGATCAGCCCCAGCATTTT.

This clone was found a few times. This chain uses TRBV7-2 with TRBJ1-1, with TRBD1 as a possible D gene (5 bases). The CDR3 is made up of 13 amino acids. Germline CDR1 is SGHTA and CDR2 is FQGNSA. V dropped 6 bases and J dropped 1 base, with 9 bases sitting between them. The CDR3 loop reads CASSTGQNTEAFF. In DNA, the CDR3 is TGTGCCAGCAGTACAGGCCAGAACACTGAAGCTTTCTTT.

The chain uses TRBV28 and TRBJ2-3; 15 bases fit TRBD2. The CDR3 spans 20 residues. Unmatched junction bases numbered 13, after V lost 6 bases and J lost 0 bases. Germline CDR1 MDHEN, CDR2 SYDVKM. CDR3 sequence reads: CASRPGLAGGQLHSTDTQYF. The CDR3 DNA is TGTGCCAGCAGGCCGGGACTAGCGGGGGGCCAGTTGCATAGCACAGATACGCAGTATTTT.

This clone has a single count. The chain recombines TRBV19 with TRBJ2-5, with D possibly TRBD2 on 6 matching bases. The CDR3 is made up of 14 amino acids. Germline V gives CDR1 LNHDA, CDR2 SQIVND (reference sequence). With 3 bases removed from V and 9 bases from J, the gap between germline ends came to 17 bases. The CDR3 DNA reads TGTGCCAGTAGTATGGGTAGGGGAGGTCGAGCCCAGTACTTC. This sequence encodes CASSMGRGGRAQYF.

This rearrangement joins TRBV28 to TRBJ1-3; 9 nucleotides match TRBD1. Germline lookup yields CDR1 MDHEN and CDR2 SYDVKM. V trimming: 3 bases; J trimming: 7 bases; junction bases outside the gene matches: 4. This CDR3 is built from 14 residues. CDR3: CASSFPGQGNTIYF. The CDR3 DNA reads as TGTGCCAGCAGTTTCCCTGGACAGGGGAACACCATATATTTT.

CDR3 sequence reads: CASSLGWGGYEQYF. Here the CDR3 DNA reads TGTGCCAGCAGCTTAGGCTGGGGGGGGTACGAGCAGTACTTC. The rearrangement uses TRBV13 and TRBJ2-7; TRBD2 matches 7 bases. The CDR3 runs to 14 residues. J was trimmed by 4 bases and V by 0 bases; bases with no gene match: 3. CDR1 is PRHDT and CDR2 is FYEKMQ in the germline V gene (reference sequence).

The chain is built from TRBV5-1 and TRBJ2-1, with 7 positions matching TRBD2. CDR3 size: 15 residues. J was trimmed by 7 bases and V by 2 bases; bases with no gene match: 9. Germline V gene data show CDR1 as SGHRS and CDR2 as YFSETQ. CDR3 sequence (DNA): TGCGCCAGCAGCTTTGCGGGGGACCTGGGTAATGAGCAGTTCTTC. Its protein is CASSFAGDLGNEQFF. The whole variable domain, filled in from reference TRBV5-1 and TRBJ2-1, reads KAGVTQTPRYLIKTRGQQVTLSCSPISGHRSVSWYQQTPGQGLQFLFEYFSETQRNKGNFPGRFSGRQFSNSRSEMNVSTLELGDSALYLCASSFAGDLGNEQFFGPGTRLTVL.

This clone was found once. This chain uses TRBV3-1 (or the pseudogene TRBV3-2) with TRBJ1-5, with D unresolved. V lost 2 bases and J 2 bases, leaving 4 bases between the germline ends. This CDR3 has 13 amino acids. Germline V gene sequence: CDR1 LGHDT, CDR2 YNNKEL (reference sequence). CDR3 region: CASSQLGNQPQHF. Written as DNA, the CDR3 is TGTGCCAGCAGCCAACTCGGCAATCAGCCCCAGCATTTT.

The CDR3 reads CASRRRGGNTDTQYF. CDR3 DNA sequence: TGTGCCAGTAGGCGGAGGGGGGGAAACACAGATACGCAGTATTTT. This sequence joins TRBV19 and TRBJ2-3; TRBD2 is a possible D gene (7 bases). The V end lost 6 bases, the J end lost 2 bases, and 15 bases lay between the germline ends. This CDR3 region has 15 residues. Germline V gives CDR1 LNHDA, CDR2 SQIVND (reference sequence).

The table lists this clone with a count of one. The chain is built from TRBV20-1 and TRBJ1-1; D gene unclear. V lost 6 bases and J 0 bases, leaving 11 bases between the germline ends. This CDR3 region has 13 residues. Germline assignment: CDR1 DFQATT and CDR2 SNEGSKA (reference sequence). CDR3 sequence (DNA): TGCAGTGCCAGTAACTCCATGAACACTGAAGCTTTCTTT. It is translated as CSASNSMNTEAFF.